Below, 3 T cell receptor beta chains from the same sample are listed, as sequenced in a study of blood T cell repertoires in COVID-19. Assay used: immunoSEQ multiplex PCR; TCRdb lists only in-frame clones, some missing. This table holds a few hundred thousand clones, roughly 88% found once. Material: peripheral blood. The origin of the receptors is a woman in her 70s with COVID-19, enrolled during active disease.

This clone appeared a single time. The rearrangement joins TRBV2 to TRBJ1-6; no clear D gene. CDR3 length equals 16 residues. The V end lost 0 bases, the J end lost 8 bases, and 14 bases lay between the germline ends. CDR1 SNHLY and CDR2 FYNNEI come from the germline V gene. CDR3 region: CASSEALSRGDSPLHF. CDR3 DNA sequence: TGTGCCAGCAGTGAAGCCTTGTCCCGCGGGGATTCACCCCTCCACTTT.

Comment on this clone: In the same sample, other DNA sequences code for this CDR3. This chain uses TRBV28 with TRBJ1-1, with 8 bases identical to TRBD1. Germline CDR1 is MDHEN and CDR2 is SYDVKM. This CDR3 comprises 14 residues. The ends lost 5 bases at V and 4 bases at J; junction bases unmatched: 6. The CDR3 DNA reads as TGTGCCAGCAGTCTCGGAACAGGGGGCACTGAAGCTTTCTTT. It specifies CASSLGTGGTEAFF.

This sequence joins TRBV6-5 and TRBJ1-3; D perhaps matches TRBD1 (6 bases). The CDR3 contains 15 residues. Trimming removed 6 bases from V and 3 bases from J, with 15 bases in between. Germline CDR1 reads MNHEY; CDR2 reads SVGAGI. This CDR3 is CASRSTGSIGNTIYF. In DNA, the CDR3 is TGTGCCAGCAGGTCCACAGGGAGTATTGGAAACACCATATATTTT.